This T cell receptor (beta chain) was found in a study of T cell responses to AZD1222 COVID-19 vaccine. Germline CDR1 is SGHAT and CDR2 is FQNNGV. The CDR3 spans 14 residues. V lost 5 bases and J lost 7, with 17 bases in between. Repertoires were generated with immunoSEQ multiplex PCR, while TCRdb's copy carries only in-frame clones and drops some. The sample lists about 110,000 clones, around 90% seen once, with about 20% in the top ten. The sample in question was peripheral blood, obtained on day 0 of AZD1222 vaccination. The chain uses TRBV11-2 and TRBJ2-5, with D uncertain. The sequence was obtained from an adult in good health. CDR3 nucleotide sequence: TGTGCCAGCAGCCCTGGGATCCTGCTTGGGACCCAGTACTTC. Encoded protein: CASSPGILLGTQYF.